The 14 T cell receptor beta chains below come from one sample, sequenced in a study of post-analysis software for immune sequencing data. Study-level points and caveats: Roughly five TRBV segments appeared more often in patients than in controls, and TRBV5-6, TRBV5-1 and TRBV20-1 were among these.

Their specific antigens are unknown. TCR beta cDNA libraries included unique molecular identifiers. TCRdb reprocessed the PCR reads with MiXCR, giving one entry per CDR3 protein. The sample has roughly 700,000 distinct CDR3 sequences, about 32% seen once. Sequenced sample: blood. The receptors derive from a girl between 5 and 17 years old with multiple sclerosis.

This clonotype was seen ten or more times. The V and J genes are TRBV20-1 and TRBJ2-5, with D uncertain. The CDR3 totals 11 residues. CDR1 DFQATT and CDR2 SNEGSKA come from the germline V gene (reference sequence). V was clipped by 3 bases and J by 3 bases, with 5 bases between them. The CDR3 loop reads CSARVKETQYF. The CDR3 nucleotides read TGCAGTGCTAGGGTCAAAGAGACCCAGTACTTC.

This clonotype has ten or more counts. The chain joins TRBV29-1 to TRBJ2-7; 7 nucleotides agree with TRBD1. The CDR3 length is 13 residues. The germline CDR1 and CDR2 sequences are SQVTM and ANQGSEA. The CDR3 loop reads CRATGQPSYEQYF. In DNA form, the CDR3 reads TGCAGAGCGACGGGACAGCCATCCTACGAGCAGTACTTC.

This clonotype was seen a handful of times. This rearrangement joins TRBV11-2 to TRBJ2-1, with D tentatively TRBD1 or TRBD2 (7 bases each). The CDR3 covers 15 residues. Germline CDR1 is SGHAT and CDR2 is FQNNGV. V lost 5 bases and J 7 bases, leaving 18 bases between the germline ends. For the CDR3, the DNA is TGTGCCAGCAGCCGTTTGACAGGGAGGGGGAATGAGCAGTTCTTC. This translates into CASSRLTGRGNEQFF.

As to this clonotype: A much larger clone sits a single nucleotide away, making a read error possible. The chain links TRBV4-3 to TRBJ2-3; 7 bases line up with TRBD2. V shed 5 bases and J 5 bases; nucleotides not matched to a gene: 10. This CDR3 contains 15 residues. Per the germline V gene, CDR1 is LGHNA and CDR2 is YSLEER. The DNA of the CDR3 is TGCGCCAGCAGCGAGGGGCTAGCGGACATAGATACGCAGTATTTT. Translation: CASSEGLADIDTQYF.

This clonotype was observed a single time. A junction end diverges from the germline sequence, so it may reflect a read error. This chain uses TRBV4-1 with TRBJ1-2; D remains ambiguous. In germline, CDR1 is MGHRA, CDR2 YSYEKL. CDR3 size: 16 residues. This CDR3 is CASSQERADFSYDYTF. DNA for the CDR3: TGCGCCAGCAGCCAAGAGAGGGCAGACTTTTCCTATGACTACACCTTC.

This clonotype appeared many times. This rearrangement joins TRBV12-3 or TRBV12-4 to TRBJ2-1; the match to TRBD1 covers 7 bases. The CDR3 length is 13 residues. V lost 7 bases and J lost 3; bases outside the gene matches: 3. CDR3 in DNA: TGTGCCAGCACCCGGGACAGCTACAATGAGCAGTTCTTC. It translates to CASTRDSYNEQFF.

The chain has TRBV12-3 or TRBV12-4 and TRBJ2-3, with D possibly matching TRBD2 (6 bases). This CDR3 spans 14 amino acids. The V and J ends lost 10 bases and 4 bases respectively, with 18 bases between them. In nucleotides, the CDR3 is TGTGCCACAATCGGGGCGGGATCACCAGATACGCAGTATTTT. This translates into CATIGAGSPDTQYF.

The V and J genes are TRBV20-1 and TRBJ2-2; possibly TRBD2 for D (5 bases). Trimming removed 3 bases at V and 5 bases at J, with 13 bases between. The CDR3 loop spans 14 amino acids. The germline CDR1 and CDR2 sequences are DFQATT and SNEGSKA (reference sequence). The CDR3 nucleotides read TGCAGTGCTAGTACACTAGATCTTACCGGGGAGCTGTTTTTT. This encodes CSASTLDLTGELFF.

This clonotype was observed a handful of times. The chain links TRBV5-1 to TRBJ2-7, with D unclear. CDR1 and CDR2 from the germline V gene are SGHRS and YFSETQ. The CDR3 extends over 13 amino acids. The V gene lost 0 bases and the J gene lost 5 bases, with 9 bases spanning the gap. The CDR3 coding sequence is TGCGCCAGCAGCTTGGCTCTAGGGCACGAGCAGTACTTC. Protein sequence: CASSLALGHEQYF.

As DNA, the CDR3 is TGTGCCAGCAGTTCCGGGACAGGGGCCCTGGGGGGCAATCAGCCCCAGCATTTT. It translates to CASSSGTGALGGNQPQHF. J is TRBJ1-5 and V is TRBV12-3 or TRBV12-4; 10 bases map to TRBD1. The CDR3 is 18 residues long. V shed 4 bases and J 2 bases; nucleotides not matched to a gene: 11.

The V gene is TRBV6-1, the J gene TRBJ2-1; D possibly matches TRBD1 or TRBD2 (6 bases each). V was trimmed by 7 bases and J by 8 bases, leaving 24 bases between them. Germline V lookup: CDR1 MNHNS, CDR2 SASEGT. The CDR3 has 16 residues. CDR3 sequence reads: CASTLSETGGEYEQFF. In DNA, the CDR3 is TGTGCCAGCACCCTATCTGAGACAGGAGGGGAGTATGAGCAGTTCTTC.

The CDR3 bases are TGTGCCACCAGTTCATCTAGCGGGGGGGCTCTGACAGATACGCAGTATTTT. It translates to CATSSSSGGALTDTQYF. The V call is TRBV24-1, the J call TRBJ2-3, with TRBD2 matching over 12 bases. This CDR3 spans 17 amino acids. The germline gives CDR1 KGHDR, CDR2 SFDVKD. V lost 6 bases to trimming and J lost 3 bases; unmatched junction nucleotides: 9.

This clonotype was picked up many times. The rearrangement uses TRBV4-3 and TRBJ2-7, with D uncertain. The CDR3 runs 13 residues. The V gene's germline CDR1 is LGHNA and CDR2 YSLEER. V was trimmed by 1 base and J by 3 bases, leaving 7 bases between them. The CDR3: CASSQVIGYEQYF. Written as DNA, the CDR3 is TGCGCCAGCAGCCAAGTGATCGGCTACGAGCAGTACTTC.

The chain employs TRBV7-2 and TRBJ2-5; D possibly corresponds to TRBD2 (5 bases). Germline V lookup: CDR1 SGHTA, CDR2 FQGNSA. The V end was cut by 3 bases, the J end by 4 bases, with 15 bases between. CDR3 length: 15 residues. DNA of the CDR3: TGTGCCAGCAGCTTGGGTAGCGAACTGGTAGAGACCCAGTACTTC. It codes for CASSLGSELVETQYF.